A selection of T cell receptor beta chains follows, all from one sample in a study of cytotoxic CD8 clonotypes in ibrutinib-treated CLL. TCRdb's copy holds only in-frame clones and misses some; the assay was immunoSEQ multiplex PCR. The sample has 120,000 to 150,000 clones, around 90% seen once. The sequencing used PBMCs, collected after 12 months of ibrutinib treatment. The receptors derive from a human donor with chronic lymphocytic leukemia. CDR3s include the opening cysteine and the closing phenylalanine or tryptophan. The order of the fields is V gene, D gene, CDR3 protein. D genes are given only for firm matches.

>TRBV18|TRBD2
CASSPLAGSSYEQYF
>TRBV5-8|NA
CASTLSRNTEAFF
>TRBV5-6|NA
CASSPPLGDREQYF
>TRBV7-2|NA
CASSGPGTSHNEQFF
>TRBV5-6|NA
CASSYGSERNTGELFF
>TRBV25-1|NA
CASSELPDRGEKLFF
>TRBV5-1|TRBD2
CASSWGGLAGEQETQYF
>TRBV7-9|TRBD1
CASSHGQGARHSNQPQHF
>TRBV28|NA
CASSFHAAAGKTQYF
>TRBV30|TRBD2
CAWSVGRTSGRVYEQYF
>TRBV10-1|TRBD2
CASSALAGGTVSDNEQFF
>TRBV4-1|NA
CASSQGQPDTQYF
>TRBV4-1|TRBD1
CASSPYGDRGVSYNEQFF
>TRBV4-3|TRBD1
CASSQGQGVPGELFF
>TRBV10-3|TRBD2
CATGTSGTYEQYF
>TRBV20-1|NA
CSAIFLAEQFF
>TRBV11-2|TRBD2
CASSPQRDSYEQYF
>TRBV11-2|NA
CASSLVAWTEAFF
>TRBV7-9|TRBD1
CASSLAPGGEKLFF
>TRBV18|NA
CASSQSTGYEKLFF
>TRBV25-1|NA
CASSDTGLREKLFF
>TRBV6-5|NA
CASSYGALSYEQYF
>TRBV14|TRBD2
CASSQDKWLAGKREQFF
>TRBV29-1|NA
CSVDPNGAYGYTF